What follows are 22 T cell receptor beta chains derived from one specimen sequenced in a study of blood T cell repertoires in COVID-19. Assay used: immunoSEQ multiplex PCR; TCRdb lists only in-frame clones, some missing. The profile shows under 300,000 clones, 80% to 85% of them singletons. Sequenced input: peripheral blood. The origin of the receptors is a woman aged 55-75 years with active or convalescent COVID-19.

The gene calls are TRBV7-9 and TRBJ2-7; 9 positions match TRBD1. The ends lost 5 bases at V and 2 bases at J; junction bases unmatched: 4. Looked up from germline, CDR1 is SEHNR and CDR2 is FQNEAQ (reference sequence). The CDR3 sequence is 14 residues long. As DNA, the CDR3 is TGTGCCAGCAGCGCTCACAGGGGGCCCTACGAGCAGTACTTC. Translating it yields CASSAHRGPYEQYF.

The chain employs TRBV12-5 and TRBJ1-6, with a tentative D call TRBD1 (6 bases). Germline V gene sequence: CDR1 LGHNT, CDR2 FRNRAP. V was clipped by 6 bases and J by 9 bases, with 21 bases between them. The CDR3 length is 16 residues. The CDR3 loop is CASGRMTGGPISPLHF. Written as DNA, the CDR3 is TGTGCTAGTGGCCGGATGACAGGAGGTCCTATTTCACCCCTCCACTTT. Full variable domain (remainder filled in from reference TRBV12-5 and TRBJ1-6): DARVTQTPRHKVTEMGQEVTMRCQPILGHNTVFWYRQTMMQGLELLAYFRNRAPLDDSGMPKDRFSAEMPDATLATLKIQPSEPRDSAVYFCASGRMTGGPISPLHFGNGTRLTVT.

The chain carries TRBV3-1 (or the pseudogene TRBV3-2) and TRBJ1-4, with TRBD1 as a possible D gene (5 bases). Germline V CDR1 and CDR2: LGHDT, YNNKEL (reference sequence). This CDR3 spans 14 amino acids. The V end was cut by 2 bases, the J end by 6 bases, with 10 bases between. Here the CDR3 reads CASSQRRGDEKLFF. Written as DNA, the CDR3 is TGTGCCAGCAGCCAAAGAAGGGGTGATGAAAAACTGTTTTTT.

The rearrangement uses TRBV6-2 or TRBV6-3 and TRBJ2-1, with 10 bases aligning to TRBD1. Germline assignment: CDR1 MNHEY and CDR2 SVGEGT. The CDR3 covers 15 residues. V lost 4 bases to trimming and J lost 9 bases; unmatched junction nucleotides: 9. This chain's CDR3 is CASSSDRGRIVEQFF. CDR3 nucleotides: TGTGCCAGCAGTTCCGACAGGGGGCGGATTGTTGAGCAGTTCTTC.

In this sample, this clone turned up a few times. The chain is built from TRBV2 and TRBJ2-3, with D possibly matching TRBD1 (6 bases). V was cut by 8 bases and J by 6 bases, with 18 bases left in between. The germline V gene encodes CDR1 SNHLY and CDR2 FYNNEI. This CDR3 is 14 amino acids long. CDR3 loop: CASWTDSPGDTQYF. The CDR3 DNA reads as TGTGCCAGCTGGACGGACAGTCCAGGGGATACGCAGTATTTT. The full variable domain, in which reference TRBV2 and TRBJ2-3 provide the parts outside the CDR3, is EPEVTQTPSHQVTQMGQEVILRCVPISNHLYFYWYRQILGQKVEFLVSFYNNEISEKSEIFDDQFSVERPDGSNFTLKIRSTKLEDSAMYFCASWTDSPGDTQYFGPGTRLTVL.

V is TRBV9 and J is TRBJ1-2; a weak D match, TRBD1 (6 bases). The CDR3 consists of 14 residues. Germline values: CDR1 SGDLS, CDR2 YYNGEE. Between the trimmed V and J ends, which lost 4 bases and 2 bases, there was a span of 12 bases. CDR3 residues: CASSPPDRNYGYTF. The CDR3 DNA is TGTGCCAGCAGCCCCCCTGACAGGAACTATGGCTACACCTTC. The variable domain in full, with the rest retrieved from reference TRBV9 and TRBJ1-2, is DSGVTQTPKHLITATGQRVTLRCSPRSGDLSVYWYQQSLDQGLQFLIQYYNGEERAKGNILERFSAQQFPDLHSELNLSSLELGDSALYFCASSPPDRNYGYTFGSGTRLTVV.

The gene calls are TRBV9 and TRBJ2-7; 7 bases map to TRBD1. The CDR3 covers 16 residues. Germline CDR1 SGDLS, CDR2 YYNGEE. Trimming took 3 bases from V and 3 from J; bases not matched to a gene: 12. The CDR3 DNA follows: TGTGCCAGCAGCGGAGGGACAGCCAGCCTTCTCTACGAGCAGTACTTC. Its protein product is CASSGGTASLLYEQYF.

This rearrangement joins TRBV30 to TRBJ1-5; D possibly corresponds to TRBD1 (5 bases). Germline CDR1 reads GTSNPN; CDR2 reads SVGIG (reference sequence). The CDR3 runs to 14 residues. V was cut by 0 bases and J by 10 bases, with 16 bases left in between. CDR3: CAWSVGSAQGPQHF. In DNA, the CDR3 is TGTGCCTGGAGTGTGGGAAGTGCCCAGGGACCCCAGCATTTT.

This chain connects TRBV11-2 to TRBJ1-1, with D possibly matching TRBD1 (5 bases). This CDR3 is 12 amino acids long. V dropped 2 bases and J dropped 7 bases, with 8 bases sitting between them. Germline CDR1 and CDR2: SGHAT and FQNNGV. The CDR3 protein is CASSLLQVEAFF. The CDR3 DNA reads as TGTGCCAGCAGCTTATTACAGGTTGAAGCTTTCTTT.

The J gene is TRBJ2-7, the V gene TRBV27, with 8 bases fitting TRBD1. The V gene end was trimmed by 5 bases and the J gene end by 2 bases; junction bases not matched to a gene: 5. Germline V CDR1 and CDR2: MNHEY, SMNVEV (reference sequence). CDR3 length equals 14 residues. CDR3: CASSTRGRPYEQYF. The DNA of the CDR3 is TGTGCCAGCAGTACCAGGGGGCGCCCCTACGAGCAGTACTTC.

The V and J genes are TRBV25-1 and TRBJ1-6; D is possibly TRBD1 (5 bases). This CDR3 comprises 16 residues. Deletions cut 2 bases from V and 4 bases from J, with 12 bases between. Germline assignment: CDR1 MGHDK and CDR2 SYGVNS. This CDR3 reads CASSEGWGLYNSPLHF. The CDR3 nucleotides read TGTGCCAGCAGTGAAGGGTGGGGCCTTTATAATTCACCCCTCCACTTT.

The CDR3 bases are TGTGCCAGCAGTGTGGGACAGGGTTCCCGAAACACCATATATTTT. Encoded protein: CASSVGQGSRNTIYF. This chain connects TRBV2 to TRBJ1-3; 9 nucleotides match TRBD1. Germline V lookup: CDR1 SNHLY, CDR2 FYNNEI. CDR3 length: 15 amino acids. V lost 4 bases to trimming and J lost 5 bases; unmatched junction nucleotides: 6.

V and J are TRBV11-2 and TRBJ1-2; TRBD1 matches at 7 bases. The CDR3 spans 14 residues. V trimming: 5 bases; J trimming: 4 bases; junction bases outside the gene matches: 7. CDR1 is SGHAT and CDR2 is FQNNGV in the germline V gene. CDR3 loop: CASSRNQGGYGYTF. The DNA for the CDR3 is TGTGCCAGCAGCCGGAATCAGGGGGGCTATGGCTACACCTTC.

This clone appeared a single time. V and J are TRBV5-1 and TRBJ2-5; 9 bases agree with TRBD2. This CDR3 comprises 14 residues. The V gene end was trimmed by 7 bases and the J gene end by 2 bases; junction bases not matched to a gene: 6. Germline V gene data show CDR1 as SGHRS and CDR2 as YFSETQ. The CDR3 coding sequence is TGCGCCAGCGGGGGCGCGGGGGGGCAAGAGACCCAGTACTTC. Encoded protein: CASGGAGGQETQYF.

This chain connects TRBV6-5 to TRBJ2-5, with TRBD2 matching over 13 bases. CDR1 is MNHEY, CDR2 SVGAGI, per germline. V dropped 6 bases and J dropped 2; count of bases not matched to a gene: 3. CDR3 size: 15 residues. The CDR3 loop is CASSTGLAGQETQYF. The CDR3 bases are TGTGCCAGCAGCACGGGACTAGCGGGGCAAGAGACCCAGTACTTC.

The chain recombines TRBV18 with TRBJ1-6; TRBD1 matches 12 bases. This CDR3 has 16 residues. The germline V gene encodes CDR1 KGHSH and CDR2 LQKENI. V dropped 6 bases and J dropped 10; count of bases not matched to a gene: 10. The CDR3 DNA reads as TGTGCCAGCTCGCAACGGGGACAGGGGGCTGGATCACCCCTCCACTTT. It specifies CASSQRGQGAGSPLHF.

This clone was counted only a few times. The V gene is TRBV14, the J gene TRBJ2-2; perhaps TRBD1 as D (6 bases). Trimming removed 6 bases from V and 2 bases from J, with 13 bases in between. The germline V gene encodes CDR1 SGHDN and CDR2 FVKESK. The CDR3 totals 15 residues. The CDR3 loop is CASRTGQQNTGELFF. The CDR3 nucleotides are TGTGCCAGCAGGACGGGACAACAAAACACCGGGGAGCTGTTTTTT.

The chain employs TRBV5-1 and TRBJ1-1; 7 bases match TRBD1. Losses at the gene ends were 0 bases for V and 1 base for J; bases not matched to a gene: 3. Germline V CDR1 and CDR2: SGHRS, YFSETQ. The CDR3 totals 15 residues. CDR3 sequence (DNA): TGCGCCAGCAGCTTGGGACAGGGTGGGAACACTGAAGCTTTCTTT. Translated, it gives CASSLGQGGNTEAFF.

In this sample, this clone turned up a few times. DNA of the CDR3: TGTGCCAGCAGTGACAGGGTGAGGGAAAAACTGTTTTTT. Its translation is CASSDRVREKLFF. The rearrangement links TRBV2 to TRBJ1-4; tentative D call: TRBD1 (5 bases). The germline V and J ends were trimmed by 3 bases and 8 bases, with 10 bases remaining between them. The CDR3 is 13 residues long. Looked up from germline, CDR1 is SNHLY and CDR2 is FYNNEI.

The chain employs TRBV9 and TRBJ1-2; the D gene is possibly TRBD1 (6 bases). Germline V CDR1 and CDR2: SGDLS, YYNGEE. The CDR3 runs to 13 residues. Trimming pared 5 bases from V and 4 bases from J, leaving 12 bases between. Here the CDR3 reads CASSGDNFYGYTF. CDR3 nucleotide sequence: TGTGCCAGCAGTGGGGACAACTTCTATGGCTACACCTTC.

This sequence joins TRBV24-1 and TRBJ1-2; D gene uncertain. CDR1 is KGHDR and CDR2 is SFDVKD in the germline V gene. The CDR3 runs to 13 residues. V lost 2 bases and J lost 6, with 9 bases in between. The CDR3 coding sequence is TGTGCCACCAGTGATTCGACACGGCATGGCTACACCTTC. This gives the protein CATSDSTRHGYTF.

J is TRBJ1-5 and V is TRBV6-6; D might be TRBD1 (5 bases). Trimming took 1 base from V and 7 from J, leaving 17 bases between them. Germline V CDR1 and CDR2: MNHNY, SVGAGI (reference sequence). This CDR3 comprises 16 residues. The DNA for the CDR3 is TGTGCCAGCAGTTACTGGCGGGACCCAGCGAAACAGCCCCAGCATTTT. Its protein product is CASSYWRDPAKQPQHF.